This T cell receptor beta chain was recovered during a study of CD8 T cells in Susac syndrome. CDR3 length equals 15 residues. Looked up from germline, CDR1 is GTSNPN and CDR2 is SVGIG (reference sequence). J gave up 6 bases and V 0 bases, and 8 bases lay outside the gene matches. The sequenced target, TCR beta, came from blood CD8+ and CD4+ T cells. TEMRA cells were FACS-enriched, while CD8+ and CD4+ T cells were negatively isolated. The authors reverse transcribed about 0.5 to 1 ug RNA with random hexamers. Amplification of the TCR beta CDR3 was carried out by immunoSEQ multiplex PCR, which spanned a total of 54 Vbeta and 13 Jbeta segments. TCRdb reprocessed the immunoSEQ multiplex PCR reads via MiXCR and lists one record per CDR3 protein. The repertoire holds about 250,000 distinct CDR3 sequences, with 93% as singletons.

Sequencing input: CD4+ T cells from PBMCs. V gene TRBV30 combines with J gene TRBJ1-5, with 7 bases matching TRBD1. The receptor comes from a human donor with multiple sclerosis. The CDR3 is CAWSVPRTGAQPQHF. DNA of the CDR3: TGTGCCTGGAGTGTCCCCCGGACAGGCGCTCAGCCCCAGCATTTT.